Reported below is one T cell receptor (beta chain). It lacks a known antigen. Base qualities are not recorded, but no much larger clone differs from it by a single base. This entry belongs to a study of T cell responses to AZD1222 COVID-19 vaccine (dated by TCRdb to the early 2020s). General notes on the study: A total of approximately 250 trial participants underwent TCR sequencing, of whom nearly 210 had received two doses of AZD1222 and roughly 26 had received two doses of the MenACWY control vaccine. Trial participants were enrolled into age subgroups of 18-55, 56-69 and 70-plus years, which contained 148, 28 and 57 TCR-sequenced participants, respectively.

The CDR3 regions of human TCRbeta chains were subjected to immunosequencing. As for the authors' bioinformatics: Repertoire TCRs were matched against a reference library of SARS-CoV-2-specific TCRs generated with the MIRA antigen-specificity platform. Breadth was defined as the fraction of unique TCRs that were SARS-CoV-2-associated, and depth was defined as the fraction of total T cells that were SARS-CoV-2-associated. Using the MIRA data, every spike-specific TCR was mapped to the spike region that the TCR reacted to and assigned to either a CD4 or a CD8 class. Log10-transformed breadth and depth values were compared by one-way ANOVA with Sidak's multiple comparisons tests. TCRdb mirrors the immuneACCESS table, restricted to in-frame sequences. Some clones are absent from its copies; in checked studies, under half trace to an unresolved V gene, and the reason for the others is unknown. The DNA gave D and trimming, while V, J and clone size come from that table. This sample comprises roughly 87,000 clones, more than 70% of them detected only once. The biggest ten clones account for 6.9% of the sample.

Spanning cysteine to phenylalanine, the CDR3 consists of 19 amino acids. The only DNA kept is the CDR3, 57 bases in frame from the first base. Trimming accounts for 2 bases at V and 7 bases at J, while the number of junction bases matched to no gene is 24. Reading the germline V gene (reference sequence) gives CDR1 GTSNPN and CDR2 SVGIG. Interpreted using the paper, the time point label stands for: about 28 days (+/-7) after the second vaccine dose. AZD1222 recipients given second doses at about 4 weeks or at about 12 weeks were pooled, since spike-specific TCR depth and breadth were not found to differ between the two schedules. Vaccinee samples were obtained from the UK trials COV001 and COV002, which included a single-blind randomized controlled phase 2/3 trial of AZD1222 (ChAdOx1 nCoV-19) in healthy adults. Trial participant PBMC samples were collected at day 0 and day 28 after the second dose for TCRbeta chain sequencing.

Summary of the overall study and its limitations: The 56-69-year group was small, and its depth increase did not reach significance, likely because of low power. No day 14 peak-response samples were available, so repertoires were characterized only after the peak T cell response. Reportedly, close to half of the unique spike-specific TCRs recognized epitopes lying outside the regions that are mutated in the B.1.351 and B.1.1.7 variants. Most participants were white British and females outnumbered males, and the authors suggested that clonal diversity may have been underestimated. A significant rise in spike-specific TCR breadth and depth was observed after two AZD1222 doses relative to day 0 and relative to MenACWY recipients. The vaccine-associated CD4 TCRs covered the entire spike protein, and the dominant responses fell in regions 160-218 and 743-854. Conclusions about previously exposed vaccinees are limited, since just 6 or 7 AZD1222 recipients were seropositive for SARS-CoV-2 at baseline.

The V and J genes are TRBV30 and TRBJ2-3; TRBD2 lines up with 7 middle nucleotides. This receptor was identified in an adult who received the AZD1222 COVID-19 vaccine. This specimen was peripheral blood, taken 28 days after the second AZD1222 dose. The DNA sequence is TGTGCCTGGAGTCCACGGACTAGTCGTACGAGGGGTGGGAAGAATACGCAGTATTTT. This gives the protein CAWSPRTSRTRGGKNTQYF.